The rows below give T cell receptor beta chains drawn from one sample of a study of shared T cell receptors in the human thymus. This table comes from immunoSEQ multiplex PCR, and its TCRdb copy is limited to in-frame clones, with some not included. Altogether about 380,000 clones are present, 95% being singletons, with the ten largest covering about 0.02%. Sequencing was performed on thymocytes. The receptor source for this set is a human donor. Both conserved end residues are part of each CDR3. The order of the fields is J gene, clone size, V gene, D gene, CDR3 protein, CDR3 DNA. D genes are given only for firm matches. Some rows have no size entry. The others give once, few or many, or a class for an expanded clone.

>TRBJ2-5|NA|TRBV11-2|TRBD2
CASSLDRREGQGTQYF
TGTGCCAGCAGCTTAGATAGGCGGGAGGGCCAGGGGACCCAGTACTTC
>TRBJ2-7|NA|TRBV7-2|NA
CASSEQGRPYEQYF
TGTGCCAGCAGCGAACAGGGGAGGCCCTACGAGCAGTACTTC
>TRBJ2-2|NA|TRBV6-5|NA
CASRTPGHPTGELFF
TGTGCCAGCAGAACCCCGGGACATCCCACCGGGGAGCTGTTTTTT
>TRBJ2-4|NA|TRBV27|NA
CASSLATPGAKNIQYF
TGTGCCAGCAGCCTCGCAACGCCTGGGGCCAAAAACATTCAGTACTTC
>TRBJ2-2|NA|TRBV6-5|NA
CASSYSRGGELFF
TGTGCCAGCAGTTACTCGAGGGGTGGGGAGCTGTTTTTT
>TRBJ2-2|once|TRBV4-2|TRBD1
CASSQGTGGASGELFF
TGTGCCAGCAGCCAGGGGACAGGCGGGGCGTCCGGGGAGCTGTTTTTT
>TRBJ1-5|NA|TRBV14|TRBD1
CASSLGQGDQPQHF
TGTGCCAGCAGCCTGGGACAGGGGGATCAGCCCCAGCATTTT
>TRBJ1-2|NA|TRBV27|TRBD1
CASSQTGAVSTNYGYTF
TGTGCCAGCAGTCAGACAGGGGCGGTCTCTACTAACTATGGCTACACCTTC
>TRBJ2-2|NA|TRBV18|NA
CASSPEGVTGELFF
TGTGCCAGCTCACCGGAGGGTGTCACCGGGGAGCTGTTTTTT
>TRBJ2-7|NA|TRBV30|NA
CAWRGGPWEQYF
TGTGCCTGGAGGGGGGGCCCGTGGGAGCAGTACTTC
>TRBJ2-6|NA|TRBV28|TRBD1
CASSTGTGGEQPSGANVLTF
TGTGCCAGCAGTACCGGGACAGGGGGTGAACAACCCTCTGGGGCCAACGTCCTGACTTTC
>TRBJ1-1|few|TRBV6-6|NA
CASSYTEAFF
TGTGCCAGCAGTTACACTGAAGCTTTCTTT
>TRBJ2-7|NA|TRBV6-6|TRBD1
CASQGRTGGRYEQYF
TGTGCCAGCCAAGGACGGACAGGGGGCCGATACGAGCAGTACTTC
>TRBJ1-5|NA|TRBV28|TRBD1
CASSSRLTGGAGNQPQHF
TGTGCCAGCAGTTCACGATTGACAGGGGGCGCAGGTAATCAGCCCCAGCATTTT
>TRBJ2-3|few|TRBV5-6|TRBD2
CASSLDKERGRSSDTQYF
TGTGCCAGCAGCTTGGATAAGGAGCGGGGGAGATCTTCAGATACGCAGTATTTT
>TRBJ2-1|NA|TRBV10-3|TRBD2
CAIGRGNSGVIIYNEQFF
TGTGCCATCGGGCGCGGAAACAGCGGGGTTATTATCTACAATGAGCAGTTCTTC
>TRBJ1-4|NA|TRBV5-5|TRBD1
CASSLGTGWHEKLFF
TGTGCCAGCAGCTTGGGGACAGGGTGGCATGAAAAACTGTTTTTT
>TRBJ2-7|NA|TRBV6-7|NA
CASLRIGGSYEQYF
TGTGCCAGCCTCCGAATAGGGGGCTCCTACGAGCAGTACTTC
>TRBJ1-5|NA|TRBV4-2|NA
CASSQDRVGEWSNQPQHF
TGTGCCAGCAGCCAAGATCGGGTCGGAGAGTGGAGCAATCAGCCCCAGCATTTT
>TRBJ1-5|NA|TRBV5-5|NA
CASRTTDSNQPQHF
TGTGCCAGCAGAACGACAGATAGCAATCAGCCCCAGCATTTT
>TRBJ2-1|NA|TRBV4-3|NA
CASSQVQQGTGHLYNEQFF
TGCGCCAGCAGCCAAGTTCAACAAGGCACGGGACACTTATACAATGAGCAGTTCTTC
>TRBJ2-7|NA|TRBV28|TRBD1
CATRTGGHEQYF
TGTGCCACTCGGACAGGGGGCCACGAGCAGTACTTC
>TRBJ2-1|NA|TRBV15|NA
CATSRDLLRGLYNEQFF
TGTGCCACCAGCAGAGATCTCCTCAGGGGCCTTTACAATGAGCAGTTCTTC
>TRBJ1-3|NA|TRBV28|NA
CASAGTSGNTIYF
TGTGCCAGCGCGGGAACCTCTGGAAACACCATATATTTT
>TRBJ2-1|NA|TRBV28|NA
CTIGAGLDEQFF
TGTACTATAGGGGCAGGCCTCGATGAGCAGTTCTTC
>TRBJ2-1|NA|TRBV12-5|NA
CASGLDGTPYNEQFF
TGTGCTAGTGGTTTGGACGGCACGCCCTACAATGAGCAGTTCTTC
>TRBJ2-2|NA|TRBV18|NA
CASSHGQILNTGELFF
TGTGCCAGCTCCCACGGACAGATTCTGAACACCGGGGAGCTGTTTTTT
>TRBJ1-1|NA|TRBV30|TRBD1
CAWSAPRGQGARAFF
TGTGCCTGGAGTGCCCCTAGGGGACAGGGAGCGAGGGCTTTCTTT
>TRBJ1-2|once|TRBV15|NA
CATSRDSFSRVVDYGYTF
TGTGCCACCAGCAGAGATAGCTTTAGTCGCGTCGTGGACTATGGCTACACCTTC
>TRBJ1-4|NA|TRBV27|NA
CASISPGEKLFF
TGTGCCAGCATCTCTCCGGGTGAAAAACTGTTTTTT
>TRBJ1-1|NA|TRBV5-6|NA
CASSLGWAEAFF
TGTGCCAGCAGCTTAGGTTGGGCTGAAGCTTTCTTT
>TRBJ2-7|NA|TRBV6-5|NA
CASSRSRGGHEQYF
TGTGCCAGCAGTCGCTCCAGGGGGGGCCACGAGCAGTACTTC
>TRBJ1-4|few|TRBV18|NA
CASSPSRRRANEKLFF
TGTGCCAGCTCACCGTCGAGACGGCGGGCTAATGAAAAACTGTTTTTT
>TRBJ2-6|NA|TRBV9|NA
CASSFTRGANVLTF
TGTGCCAGCAGCTTTACTCGTGGGGCCAACGTCCTGACTTTC
>TRBJ2-7|NA|TRBV11-2|TRBD2
CASSLAGRDEQYF
TGTGCCAGCAGCTTAGCCGGGAGGGACGAGCAGTACTTC
>TRBJ2-3|NA|TRBV5-1|TRBD1
CASSSPRGTGLADTQYF
TGCGCCAGCAGCTCGCCTAGGGGGACAGGGTTGGCAGATACGCAGTATTTT
>TRBJ2-7|once|TRBV5-5|TRBD2
CASSHRRSGTSGSSNEQYF
TGTGCCAGCAGCCACCGTAGGAGCGGGACTAGCGGGAGTAGCAACGAGCAGTACTTC
>TRBJ2-3|NA|TRBV6-1|NA
CASSDERDSFADTQYF
TGTGCCAGCAGTGACGAACGGGACTCCTTCGCAGATACGCAGTATTTT
>TRBJ2-7|NA|TRBV5-1|NA
CASSRGLDSSYEQYF
TGCGCCAGCAGCCGGGGACTCGATAGCTCCTACGAGCAGTACTTC
>TRBJ1-1|NA|TRBV6-4|NA
CASSEGPRHECRTEAFF
TGTGCCAGCAGTGAGGGACCCAGGCACGAGTGTCGGACTGAAGCTTTCTTT
>TRBJ2-1|NA|TRBV7-9|TRBD2
CASSSRTSVDEQFF
TGTGCCAGCAGCTCACGGACTAGCGTGGATGAGCAGTTCTTC
>TRBJ2-2|NA|TRBV15|TRBD2
CAIKPTSGRPSTGELFF
TGTGCCATCAAACCGACTAGCGGGAGGCCTTCCACCGGGGAGCTGTTTTTT
>TRBJ1-5|NA|TRBV28|TRBD1
CASSLRDRGSNQPQHF
TGTGCCAGCAGTTTAAGGGACAGGGGGAGCAATCAGCCCCAGCATTTT
>TRBJ2-3|NA|TRBV20-1|NA
CSVAEGTQYF
TGCAGTGTAGCCGAAGGGACGCAGTATTTT
>TRBJ2-3|NA|TRBV5-1|TRBD2
CASSSDLAGRSTDTQYF
TGCGCCAGCAGCTCTGATCTAGCGGGACGGAGCACAGATACGCAGTATTTT
>TRBJ2-7|NA|TRBV28|TRBD2
CASSLRHRTSGRAIEQYF
TGTGCCAGCAGTTTACGACACAGGACTAGCGGGAGGGCCATCGAGCAGTACTTC
>TRBJ2-1|once|TRBV9|TRBD2
CASSQVVAGLLWNEQFF
TGTGCCAGCAGCCAGGTGGTAGCGGGCCTCTTATGGAATGAGCAGTTCTTC
>TRBJ2-4|few|TRBV4-2|TRBD2
CASSPGTSGAKNIQYF
TGTGCCAGCAGCCCAGGGACTAGCGGGGCCAAAAACATTCAGTACTTC
>TRBJ2-1|NA|TRBV25-1|TRBD2
CASTWTSGSGFSYNEQFF
TGTGCCAGCACCTGGACTAGCGGGAGCGGATTCTCCTACAATGAGCAGTTCTTC
>TRBJ1-1|NA|TRBV6-5|NA
CASSRQGKLGAEAFF
TGTGCCAGTTCGCGCCAGGGTAAGTTAGGCGCTGAAGCTTTCTTT
>TRBJ2-7|NA|TRBV30|NA
CAWSFRLRYEQYF
TGTGCCTGGAGTTTCCGTTTACGCTACGAGCAGTACTTC